A selection of T cell receptor beta chains follows, all from one sample in a study of CD8 T cells in ankylosing spondylitis. MiXCR, applied by TCRdb to the 5' RACE reads, yields one record per CDR3 protein. Among 200,000 to 300,000 distinct CDR3 sequences listed, 24% were seen once. Sample: blood, either unsorted or a sorted T cell fraction (not recorded which). The receptor source for this set is a male donor with ankylosing spondylitis or in good health (not recorded which). The CDR3 runs from the conserved cysteine through the conserved F or W. Fields, in order: clone size, D gene, J gene, V gene, CDR3 DNA, CDR3 protein. D genes are given only for firm matches. Clone size is stated in some rows and not others, as once, few, many or a class when expanded.

size: many
D: -
J: TRBJ2-7
V: TRBV2
DNA: TGTGCCAGCAGCGTCAGGAGGAGCCACGAGCAGTACTTC
CDR3: CASSVRRSHEQYF

size: -
D: -
J: TRBJ2-1
V: TRBV5-1
DNA: TGCGCCAGCAGCTTGGAAACAGGCTCCTACAATGAGCAGTTCTTC
CDR3: CASSLETGSYNEQFF

size: -
D: -
J: TRBJ2-5
V: TRBV6-1
DNA: TGTGCCAGCATAGGCACCAACCAAGAGACCCAGTACTTC
CDR3: CASIGTNQETQYF

size: many
D: TRBD1
J: TRBJ2-1
V: TRBV6-1
DNA: TGTGCCAGCAGCGGAGAGGGACAGGGGTCATACAATGAGCAGTTCTTC
CDR3: CASSGEGQGSYNEQFF

size: -
D: -
J: TRBJ1-5
V: TRBV20-1
DNA: TGCTTTGCTAGAGAAGCGGGGGCAGGGAATCAGCCCCAGCATTTT
CDR3: CFAREAGAGNQPQHF

size: many
D: -
J: TRBJ2-7
V: TRBV20-1
DNA: TGCAGTGCTAGAGAGAGCACCTACGAGCAGTACTTC
CDR3: CSARESTYEQYF

size: -
D: TRBD2
J: TRBJ2-5
V: TRBV4-1
DNA: TGCGCCAGCAGCCCTCGGGAGGATCTGGAGACCCAGTACTTC
CDR3: CASSPREDLETQYF

size: few
D: -
J: TRBJ1-4
V: TRBV12-3/TRBV12-4
DNA: TGTGCCAGCAGCCATGCAGGGGACAATGAAAAACTGTTTTTT
CDR3: CASSHAGDNEKLFF

size: -
D: TRBD1
J: TRBJ2-5
V: TRBV20-1
DNA: TGCAGTGGATCCAGGGGGCAAGAGACCCAGTACTTC
CDR3: CSGSRGQETQYF

size: few
D: TRBD2
J: TRBJ2-3
V: TRBV6-5
DNA: TGTGCCAGCAGTTGGTATCTAGCGGATGGCACAGATACGCAGTATTTT
CDR3: CASSWYLADGTDTQYF

size: -
D: TRBD1
J: TRBJ2-1
V: TRBV6-5
DNA: TGTGCCAGCAGTTACTCGCCAAAGGACAGGAATGAGCAGTTCTTC
CDR3: CASSYSPKDRNEQFF

size: -
D: -
J: TRBJ2-6
V: TRBV12-3/TRBV12-4
DNA: TGTGCCAGCAGTTTAGGGACAGTTGAGGGGGCCAACGTCCTGACTTTC
CDR3: CASSLGTVEGANVLTF

size: many
D: TRBD2
J: TRBJ2-1
V: TRBV20-1
DNA: TGCAGTGCTAGAGATCCTGGGACTAGCGGATACTCCTACAATGAGCAGTTCTTC
CDR3: CSARDPGTSGYSYNEQFF

size: -
D: -
J: TRBJ2-5
V: TRBV12-3/TRBV12-4
DNA: TGTGCCAGCAGTTTAATTACGCAAGAGACCCAGTACTTC
CDR3: CASSLITQETQYF

size: -
D: TRBD2
J: TRBJ2-7
V: TRBV15
DNA: TGTGCCACCAGCAGAGTGACGGGGGGTAGCTACGAGCAGTACTTC
CDR3: CATSRVTGGSYEQYF

size: -
D: -
J: TRBJ2-1
V: TRBV7-2
DNA: TGTGCCAGCAGCTTAGCAGGCTGGGAGCAGTTCTTC
CDR3: CASSLAGWEQFF

size: -
D: TRBD1
J: TRBJ2-3
V: TRBV7-6
DNA: TGTGCCAGCAGCCCGAGGACAGGGGCAGATACGCAGTATTTT
CDR3: CASSPRTGADTQYF

size: once
D: -
J: TRBJ2-2
V: TRBV7-2
DNA: TGTGCCAGCAGCTTCTTCACCGGGGAGCTGTTTTTT
CDR3: CASSFFTGELFF

size: many
D: -
J: TRBJ1-3
V: TRBV12-3/TRBV12-4
DNA: TGTGCCAGCAGCATAGGGTTGCTGTCTGGAAACACCATATATTTT
CDR3: CASSIGLLSGNTIYF

size: few
D: -
J: TRBJ2-1
V: TRBV10-3
DNA: TGTGCCATCAGTGAGCAGGGCGCCAGCTCCTACAATGAGCAGTTCTTC
CDR3: CAISEQGASSYNEQFF

size: few
D: -
J: TRBJ1-5
V: TRBV20-1
DNA: TGCAGTGTGGTATCCCAAACCGGCAATCAGCCCCAGCATTTT
CDR3: CSVVSQTGNQPQHF

size: -
D: -
J: TRBJ1-1
V: TRBV25-1
DNA: TGTGCCAGCAGTGATCGGGCAGGTGGGTTACGGGGAAAAGCTTTCTTT
CDR3: CASSDRAGGLRGKAFF

size: many
D: -
J: TRBJ1-1
V: TRBV20-1
DNA: TGCAGTGCTAGCCCGGGGGGGGACACTGAAGCTTTCTTT
CDR3: CSASPGGDTEAFF

size: many
D: -
J: TRBJ2-7
V: TRBV20-1
DNA: TGCAGTGCTGTCCAGGGCCACGAGCAGTACTTC
CDR3: CSAVQGHEQYF

size: -
D: -
J: TRBJ2-1
V: TRBV5-4
DNA: TGTGCCAGCAGCGGCCTGGGGGGCCCCCCCTACAATGAGCAGTTCTTC
CDR3: CASSGLGGPPYNEQFF

size: many
D: TRBD2
J: TRBJ2-7
V: TRBV7-3
DNA: TGTGCCAGCAGCTTAGCTGGACTAGCGGGGTACGAGCAGTACTTC
CDR3: CASSLAGLAGYEQYF

size: many
D: -
J: TRBJ2-7
V: TRBV21-1
DNA: TGTGCCAGCAGCAATGTAGGCCGGGACGGAGGCCCCTTTCCCTACGAGCAGTACTTC
CDR3: CASSNVGRDGGPFPYEQYF

size: -
D: -
J: TRBJ2-7
V: TRBV20-1
DNA: TGCAGTGCTAGGCGGAGGGACCACGAGCAGTACTTC
CDR3: CSARRRDHEQYF

size: many
D: -
J: TRBJ2-7
V: TRBV20-1
DNA: TGCAGTGCTCTCGGACAGCTTAAGCAGTACTTC
CDR3: CSALGQLKQYF

size: few
D: -
J: TRBJ2-7
V: TRBV30
DNA: TGTGCCTGGAGACGCCAAGGGGTCGGAACACGAGAGCAGTACTTC
CDR3: CAWRRQGVGTREQYF

size: -
D: TRBD1
J: TRBJ2-7
V: TRBV20-1
DNA: TGCAGTGCTCCTGACCAGGGGGCCCAACTCCGGGACGAGCAGTACTTC
CDR3: CSAPDQGAQLRDEQYF

size: -
D: -
J: TRBJ2-7
V: TRBV12-5
DNA: TGTGCTAGTGGTTTAGGCGTAGACGAGCAGTACTTC
CDR3: CASGLGVDEQYF

size: many
D: -
J: TRBJ2-1
V: TRBV29-1
DNA: TGCAGCGTTGAAGATGGAGGACAGATCTACAATGAGCAGTTCTTC
CDR3: CSVEDGGQIYNEQFF

size: few
D: -
J: TRBJ2-5
V: TRBV7-6
DNA: TGTGCCAGCAGCGACCGCAGGGAGACCCAGTACTTC
CDR3: CASSDRRETQYF